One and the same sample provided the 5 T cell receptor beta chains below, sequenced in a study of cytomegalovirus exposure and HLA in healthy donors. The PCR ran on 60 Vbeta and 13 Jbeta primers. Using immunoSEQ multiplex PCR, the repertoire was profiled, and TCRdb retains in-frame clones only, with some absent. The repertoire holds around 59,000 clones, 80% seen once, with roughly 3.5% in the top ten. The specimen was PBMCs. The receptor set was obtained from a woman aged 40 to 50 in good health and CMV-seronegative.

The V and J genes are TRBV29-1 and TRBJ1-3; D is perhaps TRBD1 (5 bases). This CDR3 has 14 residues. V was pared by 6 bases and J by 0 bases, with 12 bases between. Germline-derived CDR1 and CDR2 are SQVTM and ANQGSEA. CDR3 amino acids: CSVDLRGSGNTIYF. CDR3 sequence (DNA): TGCAGCGTGGATTTAAGGGGCTCTGGAAACACCATATATTTT.

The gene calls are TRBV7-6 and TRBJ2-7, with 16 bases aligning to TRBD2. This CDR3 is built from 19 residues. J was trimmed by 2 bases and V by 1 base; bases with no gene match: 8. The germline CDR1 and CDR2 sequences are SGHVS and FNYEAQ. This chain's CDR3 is CASSLGSGTSGRATYEQYF. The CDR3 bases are TGTGCCAGCAGCTTAGGGTCCGGGACTAGCGGGAGGGCAACCTACGAGCAGTACTTC. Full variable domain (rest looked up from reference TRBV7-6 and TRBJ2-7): GAGVSQSPRYKVTKRGQDVALRCDPISGHVSLYWYRQALGQGPEFLTYFNYEAQQDKSGLPNDRFSAERPEGSISTLTIQRTEQRDSAMYRCASSLGSGTSGRATYEQYFGPGTRLTVT.

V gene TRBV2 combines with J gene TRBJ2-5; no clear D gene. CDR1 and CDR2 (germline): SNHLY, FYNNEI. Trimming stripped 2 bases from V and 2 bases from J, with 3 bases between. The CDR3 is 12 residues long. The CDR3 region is CASSERQETQYF. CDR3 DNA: TGTGCCAGCAGTGAACGTCAAGAGACCCAGTACTTC.

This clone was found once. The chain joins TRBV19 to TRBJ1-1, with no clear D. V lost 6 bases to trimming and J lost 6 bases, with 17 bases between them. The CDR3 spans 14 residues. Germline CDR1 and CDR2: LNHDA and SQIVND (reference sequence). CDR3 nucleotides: TGTGCCAGTAGACCACCCACAGATCTCCCTGAAGCTTTCTTT. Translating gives CASRPPTDLPEAFF.

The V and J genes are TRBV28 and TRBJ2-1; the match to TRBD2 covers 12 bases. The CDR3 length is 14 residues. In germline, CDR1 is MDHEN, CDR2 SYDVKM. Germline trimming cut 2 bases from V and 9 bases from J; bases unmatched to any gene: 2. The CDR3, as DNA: TGTGCCAGCAGTTTACTAGCGGGAGGGGGTGAGCAGTTCTTC. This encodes CASSLLAGGGEQFF.